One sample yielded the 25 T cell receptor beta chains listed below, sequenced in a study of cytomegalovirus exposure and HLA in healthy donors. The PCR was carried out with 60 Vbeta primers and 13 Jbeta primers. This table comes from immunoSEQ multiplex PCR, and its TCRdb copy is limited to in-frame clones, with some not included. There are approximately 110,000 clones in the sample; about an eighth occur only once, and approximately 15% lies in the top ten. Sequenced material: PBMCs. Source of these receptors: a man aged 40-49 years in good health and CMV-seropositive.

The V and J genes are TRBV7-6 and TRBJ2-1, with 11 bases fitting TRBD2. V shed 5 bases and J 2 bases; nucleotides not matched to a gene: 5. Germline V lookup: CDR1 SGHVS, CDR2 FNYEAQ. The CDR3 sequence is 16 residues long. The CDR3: CASSPLAGGTYNEQFF. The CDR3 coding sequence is TGTGCCAGCAGCCCCTTAGCGGGAGGGACCTACAATGAGCAGTTCTTC.

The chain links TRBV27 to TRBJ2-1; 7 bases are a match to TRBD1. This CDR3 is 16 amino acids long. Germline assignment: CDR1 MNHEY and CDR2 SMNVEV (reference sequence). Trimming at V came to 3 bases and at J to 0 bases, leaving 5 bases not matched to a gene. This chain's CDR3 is CASSFSQGSSYNEQFF. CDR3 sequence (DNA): TGTGCCAGCAGTTTTTCACAGGGGTCCTCCTACAATGAGCAGTTCTTC.

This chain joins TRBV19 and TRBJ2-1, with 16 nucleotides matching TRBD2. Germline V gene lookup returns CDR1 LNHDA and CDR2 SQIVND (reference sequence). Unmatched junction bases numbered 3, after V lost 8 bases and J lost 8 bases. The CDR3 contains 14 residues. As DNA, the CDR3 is TGTGCCAGTCGGGGACTAGCGGGAGGGTATGAGCAGTTCTTC. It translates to CASRGLAGGYEQFF.

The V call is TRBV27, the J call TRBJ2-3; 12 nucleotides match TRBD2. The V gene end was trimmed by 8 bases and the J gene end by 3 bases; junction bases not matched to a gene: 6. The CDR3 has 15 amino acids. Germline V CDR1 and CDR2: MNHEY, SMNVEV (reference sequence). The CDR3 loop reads CASLRLAGVTDTQYF. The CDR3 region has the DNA TGTGCCAGCCTTCGACTAGCGGGAGTGACAGATACGCAGTATTTT.

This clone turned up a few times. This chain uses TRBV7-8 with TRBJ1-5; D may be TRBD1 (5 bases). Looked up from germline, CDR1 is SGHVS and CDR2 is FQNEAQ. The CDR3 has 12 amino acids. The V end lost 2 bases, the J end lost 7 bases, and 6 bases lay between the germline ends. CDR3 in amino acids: CASSLRGQPQHF. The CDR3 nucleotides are TGTGCCAGCAGCTTAAGGGGCCAGCCCCAGCATTTT.

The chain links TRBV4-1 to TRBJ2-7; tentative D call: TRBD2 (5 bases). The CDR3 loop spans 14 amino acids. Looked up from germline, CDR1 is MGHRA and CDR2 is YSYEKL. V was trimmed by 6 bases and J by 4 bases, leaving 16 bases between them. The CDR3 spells CASSPYERKYEQYF. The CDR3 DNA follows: TGCGCCAGCAGTCCCTATGAGCGGAAGTACGAGCAGTACTTC.

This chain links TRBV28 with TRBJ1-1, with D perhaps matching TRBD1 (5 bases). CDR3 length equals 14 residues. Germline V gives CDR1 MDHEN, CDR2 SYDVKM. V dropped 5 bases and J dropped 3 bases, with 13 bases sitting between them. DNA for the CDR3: TGTGCCAGCAGTGCACCAAGGGGATACACTGAAGCTTTCTTT. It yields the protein CASSAPRGYTEAFF.

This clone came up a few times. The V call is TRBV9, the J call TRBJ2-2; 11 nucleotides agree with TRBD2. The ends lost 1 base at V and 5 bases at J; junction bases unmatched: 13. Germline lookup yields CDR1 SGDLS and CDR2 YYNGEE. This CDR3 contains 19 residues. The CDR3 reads CASSVTTSGSLGRTGELFF. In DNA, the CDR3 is TGTGCCAGCAGCGTAACAACTAGCGGGAGCCTTGGTCGGACCGGGGAGCTGTTTTTT.

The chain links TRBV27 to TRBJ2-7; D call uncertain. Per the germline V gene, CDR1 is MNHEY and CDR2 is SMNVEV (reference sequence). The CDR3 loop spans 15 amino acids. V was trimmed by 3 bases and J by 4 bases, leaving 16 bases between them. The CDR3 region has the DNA TGTGCCAGCAGTTTGAAGCTCCAATTCTATTACGAGCAGTACTTC. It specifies CASSLKLQFYYEQYF.

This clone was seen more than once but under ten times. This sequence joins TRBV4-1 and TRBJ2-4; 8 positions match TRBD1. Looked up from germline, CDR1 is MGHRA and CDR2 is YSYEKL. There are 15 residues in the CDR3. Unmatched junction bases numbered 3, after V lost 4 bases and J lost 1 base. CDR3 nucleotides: TGCGCCAGCAGCCCGACAGGGGATGCCAAAAACATTCAGTACTTC. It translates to CASSPTGDAKNIQYF.

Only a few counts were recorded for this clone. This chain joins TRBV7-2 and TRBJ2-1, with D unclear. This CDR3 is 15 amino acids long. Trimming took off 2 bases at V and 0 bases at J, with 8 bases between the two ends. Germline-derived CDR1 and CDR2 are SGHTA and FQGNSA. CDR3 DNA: TGTGCCAGCAGCTTATATCGGGTCTCCTACAATGAGCAGTTCTTC. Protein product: CASSLYRVSYNEQFF.

The DNA for the CDR3 is TGTGCCAGTAAAAAGGGTGGGGCGTACGAGCAGTACTTC. Translation gives CASKKGGAYEQYF. The V and J genes are TRBV19 and TRBJ2-7; possibly TRBD1 for D (5 bases). CDR1 and CDR2 from the germline V gene are LNHDA and SQIVND (reference sequence). The CDR3 loop spans 13 amino acids. The germline V and J ends were trimmed by 7 bases and 4 bases, with 14 bases remaining between them.

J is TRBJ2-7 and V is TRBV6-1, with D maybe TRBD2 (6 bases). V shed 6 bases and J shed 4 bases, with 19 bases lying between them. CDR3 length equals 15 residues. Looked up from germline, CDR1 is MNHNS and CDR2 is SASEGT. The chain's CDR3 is CASSSGERVGYEQYF. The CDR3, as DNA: TGTGCCAGCAGCTCGGGGGAGAGGGTTGGTTACGAGCAGTACTTC.

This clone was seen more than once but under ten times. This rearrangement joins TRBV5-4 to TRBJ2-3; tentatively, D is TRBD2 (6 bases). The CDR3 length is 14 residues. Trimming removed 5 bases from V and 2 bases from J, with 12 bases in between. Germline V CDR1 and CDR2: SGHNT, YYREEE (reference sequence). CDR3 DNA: TGTGCCAGCAGAAAGGGACTGACCACAGATACGCAGTATTTT. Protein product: CASRKGLTTDTQYF.

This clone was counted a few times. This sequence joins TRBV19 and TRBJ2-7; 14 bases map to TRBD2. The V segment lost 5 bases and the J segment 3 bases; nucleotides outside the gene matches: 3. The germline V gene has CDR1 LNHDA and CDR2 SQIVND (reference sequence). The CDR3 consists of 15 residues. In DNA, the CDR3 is TGTGCCAGTAGTCCAGGGACTAGCGGGAGCTACGAGCAGTACTTC. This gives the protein CASSPGTSGSYEQYF.

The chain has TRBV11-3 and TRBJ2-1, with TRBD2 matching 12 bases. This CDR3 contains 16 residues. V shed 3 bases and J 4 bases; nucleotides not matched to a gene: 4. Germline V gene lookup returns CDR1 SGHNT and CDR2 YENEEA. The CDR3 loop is CASSLGLAGGYNEQFF. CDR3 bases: TGTGCCAGCAGCTTGGGGCTAGCGGGAGGGTACAATGAGCAGTTCTTC.

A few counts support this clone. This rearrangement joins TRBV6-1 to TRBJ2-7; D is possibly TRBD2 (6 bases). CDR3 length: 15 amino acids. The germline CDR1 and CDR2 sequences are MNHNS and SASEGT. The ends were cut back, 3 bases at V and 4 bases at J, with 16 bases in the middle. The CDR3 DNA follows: TGTGCCAGCAGTGATGCTAGCGCGGTTTTTTACGAGCAGTACTTC. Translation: CASSDASAVFYEQYF.

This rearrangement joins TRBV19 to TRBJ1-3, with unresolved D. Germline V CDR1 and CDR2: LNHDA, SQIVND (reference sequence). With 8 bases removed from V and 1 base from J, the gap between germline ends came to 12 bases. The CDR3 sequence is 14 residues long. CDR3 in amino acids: CASSMRESGNTIYF. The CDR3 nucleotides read TGTGCCAGTTCAATGAGGGAATCTGGAAACACCATATATTTT.

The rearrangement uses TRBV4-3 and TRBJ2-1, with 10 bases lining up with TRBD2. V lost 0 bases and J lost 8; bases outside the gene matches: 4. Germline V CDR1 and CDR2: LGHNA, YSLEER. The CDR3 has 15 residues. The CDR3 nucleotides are TGCGCCAGCAGCCAAGAGGCTAGCGGGAGTTATGAGCAGTTCTTC. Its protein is CASSQEASGSYEQFF.

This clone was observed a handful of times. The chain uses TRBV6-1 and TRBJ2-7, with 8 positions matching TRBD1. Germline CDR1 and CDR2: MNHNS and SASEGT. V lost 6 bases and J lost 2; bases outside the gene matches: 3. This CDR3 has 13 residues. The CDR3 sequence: CASRGQGPYEQYF. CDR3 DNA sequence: TGTGCCAGCAGAGGACAGGGTCCCTACGAGCAGTACTTC.

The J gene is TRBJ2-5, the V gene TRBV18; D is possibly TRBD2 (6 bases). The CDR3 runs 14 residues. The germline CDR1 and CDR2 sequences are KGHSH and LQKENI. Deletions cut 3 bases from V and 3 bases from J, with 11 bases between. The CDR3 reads CASSPSGSKETQYF. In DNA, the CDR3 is TGTGCCAGCTCACCGAGCGGGTCCAAAGAGACCCAGTACTTC. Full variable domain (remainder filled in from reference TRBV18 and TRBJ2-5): NAGVMQNPRHLVRRRGQEARLRCSPMKGHSHVYWYRQLPEEGLKFMVYLQKENIIDESGMPKERFSAEFPKEGPSILRIQQVVRGDSAAYFCASSPSGSKETQYFGPGTRLLVL.

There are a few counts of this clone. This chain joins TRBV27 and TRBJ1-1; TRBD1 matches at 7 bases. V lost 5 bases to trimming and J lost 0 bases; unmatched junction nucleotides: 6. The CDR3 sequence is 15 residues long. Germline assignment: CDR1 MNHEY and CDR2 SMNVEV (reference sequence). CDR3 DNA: TGTGCCAGCAGTCTACAGGGGACGGTGAACACTGAAGCTTTCTTT. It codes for CASSLQGTVNTEAFF.

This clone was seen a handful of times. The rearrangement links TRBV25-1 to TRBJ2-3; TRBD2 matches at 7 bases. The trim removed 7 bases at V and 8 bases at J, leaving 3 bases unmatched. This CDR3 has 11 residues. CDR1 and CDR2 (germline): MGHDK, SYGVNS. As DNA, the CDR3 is TGTGCCAGCAAGTCGGGGGGTACGCAGTATTTT. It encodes CASKSGGTQYF.

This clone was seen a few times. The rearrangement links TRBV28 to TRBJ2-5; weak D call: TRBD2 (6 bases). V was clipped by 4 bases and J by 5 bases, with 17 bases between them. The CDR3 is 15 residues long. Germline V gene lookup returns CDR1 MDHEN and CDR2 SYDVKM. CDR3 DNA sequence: TGTGCCAGCAGTTGGGCGGGACGGGTTAGCGAGACCCAGTACTTC. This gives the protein CASSWAGRVSETQYF.

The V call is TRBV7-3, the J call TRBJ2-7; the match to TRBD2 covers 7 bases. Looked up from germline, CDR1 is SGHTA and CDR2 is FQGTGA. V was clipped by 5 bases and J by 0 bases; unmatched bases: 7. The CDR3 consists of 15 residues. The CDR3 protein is CASSPLGGSSYEQYF. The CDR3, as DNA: TGTGCCAGCAGCCCACTGGGGGGGAGCTCCTACGAGCAGTACTTC.